This TCR beta chain was found in a study of Ad26.COV2.S vaccination and SARS-CoV-2 variants. As for the study in general: Ad26.COV2.S, an intramuscular injection, was given once or twice 56 days apart.

Profiled with immunoSEQ multiplex PCR; TCRdb holds only in-frame clones, not every one. The sample yields 300,000 to 400,000 clones, around 89% seen once. Germline lookup yields CDR1 KGHSH and CDR2 LQKENI. There are 13 residues in the CDR3. J was trimmed by 5 bases and V by 4 bases; bases with no gene match: 3. Indicated treatment: around 19 received Ad26.COV2.S at low or high dose, single or two shots; 5 received placebo; per-sample allocation not given. Sampling happened 63 days after the first vaccine or placebo injection. Recruitment in Boston yielded a donor of adult age, 18-55 years. The source material was peripheral blood, sampled in a trial of Ad26.COV2.S vaccine versus placebo. This receptor was obtained from a person between 18 and 59 years old who received the Ad26.COV2.S COVID-19 vaccine or a placebo. V and J are TRBV18 and TRBJ2-7; 9 bases are a match to TRBD1. CDR3 nucleotides: TGTGCCAGCTCACGGGACAGGGACGACGAGCAGTACTTC. Its protein product is CASSRDRDDEQYF. The whole variable domain, remainder taken from reference TRBV18 and TRBJ2-7, is NAGVMQNPRHLVRRRGQEARLRCSPMKGHSHVYWYRQLPEEGLKFMVYLQKENIIDESGMPKERFSAEFPKEGPSILRIQQVVRGDSAAYFCASSRDRDDEQYFGPGTRLTVT.